This section outlines one T cell receptor beta chain sequence together with its context. The CDR3 is 16 residues long. Losses at the gene ends were 5 bases for V and 8 bases for J; bases not matched to a gene: 11. Germline-derived CDR1 and CDR2 are SGHTA and FQGTGA. The method was immunoSEQ multiplex PCR; TCRdb's version includes in-frame clones alone and lacks a portion of them. This table has around 50,000 clones, about 82% appearing once. The sample comes from a study of blood T cell repertoires in COVID-19. Looking at the study overall: Acute-phase and convalescent COVID-19 samples originated in the United States, Italy and Spain.

This TCR was sampled from an older woman with acute or convalescent COVID-19. V usage is TRBV7-3 and J usage is TRBJ2-2; TRBD2 agrees at 10 bases. Input material: peripheral blood. The CDR3 sequence: CASSLTSLAGAGELFF. CDR3 in DNA: TGTGCCAGCAGCCTCACTTCGCTAGCGGGAGCTGGGGAGCTGTTTTTT.